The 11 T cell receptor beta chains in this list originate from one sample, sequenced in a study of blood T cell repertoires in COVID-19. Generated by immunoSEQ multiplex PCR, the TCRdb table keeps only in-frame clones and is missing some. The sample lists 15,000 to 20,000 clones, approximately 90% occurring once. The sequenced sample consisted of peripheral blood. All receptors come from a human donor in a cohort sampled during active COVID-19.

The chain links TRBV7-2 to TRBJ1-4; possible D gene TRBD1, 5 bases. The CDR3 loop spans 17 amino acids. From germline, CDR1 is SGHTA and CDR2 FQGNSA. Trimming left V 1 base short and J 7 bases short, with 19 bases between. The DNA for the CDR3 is TGTGCCAGCAGCTTAGACTCCGGGTCCGGGGGGTTTGAAAAACTGTTTTTT. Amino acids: CASSLDSGSGGFEKLFF.

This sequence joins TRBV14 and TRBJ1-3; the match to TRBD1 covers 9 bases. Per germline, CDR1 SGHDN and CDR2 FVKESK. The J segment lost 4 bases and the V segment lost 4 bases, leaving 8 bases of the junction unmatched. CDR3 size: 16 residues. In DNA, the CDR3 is TGTGCCAGCAGCCGGCGACAGGGGGTAATAGGAAACACCATATATTTT. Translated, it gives CASSRRQGVIGNTIYF.

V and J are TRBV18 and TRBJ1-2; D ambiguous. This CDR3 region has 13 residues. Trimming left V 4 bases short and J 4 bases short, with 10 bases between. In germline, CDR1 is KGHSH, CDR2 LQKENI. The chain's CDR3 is CASSQGGIYGYTF. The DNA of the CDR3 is TGTGCCAGCTCACAGGGAGGGATCTATGGCTACACCTTC.

CDR3 residues: CATSRDFEGQLWGGYTF. The CDR3 nucleotides are TGTGCCACCAGCAGGGACTTTGAAGGACAGCTATGGGGTGGCTACACCTTC. The chain has TRBV15 and TRBJ1-2; weak D call: TRBD1 (6 bases). Trimming pared 3 bases from V and 7 bases from J, leaving 24 bases between. The CDR3 length is 17 residues. Germline V lookup: CDR1 LNHNV, CDR2 YYDKDF (reference sequence).

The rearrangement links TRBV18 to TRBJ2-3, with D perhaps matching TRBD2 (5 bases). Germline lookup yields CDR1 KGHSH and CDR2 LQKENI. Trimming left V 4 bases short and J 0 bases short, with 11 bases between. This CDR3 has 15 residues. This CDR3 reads CASSLGALSTDTQYF. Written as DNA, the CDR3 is TGTGCCAGCTCACTGGGAGCACTTAGCACAGATACGCAGTATTTT.

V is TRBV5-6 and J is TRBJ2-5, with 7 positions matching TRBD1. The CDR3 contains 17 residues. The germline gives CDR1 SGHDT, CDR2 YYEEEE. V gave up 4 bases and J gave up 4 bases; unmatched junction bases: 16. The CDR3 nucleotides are TGTGCCAGCAGCCGCATGACAGGGAACGGGGCCCCAGAGACCCAGTACTTC. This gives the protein CASSRMTGNGAPETQYF.

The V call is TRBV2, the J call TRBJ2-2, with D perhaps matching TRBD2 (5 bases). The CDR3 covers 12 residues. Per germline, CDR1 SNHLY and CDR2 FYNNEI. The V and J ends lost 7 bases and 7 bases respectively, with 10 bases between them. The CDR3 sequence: CASKLEGGELFF. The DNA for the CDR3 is TGTGCCAGCAAACTAGAGGGCGGGGAGCTGTTTTTT. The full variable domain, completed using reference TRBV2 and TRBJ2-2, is EPEVTQTPSHQVTQMGQEVILRCVPISNHLYFYWYRQILGQKVEFLVSFYNNEISEKSEIFDDQFSVERPDGSNFTLKIRSTKLEDSAMYFCASKLEGGELFFGEGSRLTVL.

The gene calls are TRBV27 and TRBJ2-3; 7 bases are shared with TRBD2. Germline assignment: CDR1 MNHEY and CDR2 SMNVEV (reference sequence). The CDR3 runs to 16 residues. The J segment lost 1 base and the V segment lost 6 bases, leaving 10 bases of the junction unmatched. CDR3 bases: TGTGCCAGCAGGAGCGGGGCCCCCTCACGCACAGATACGCAGTATTTT. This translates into CASRSGAPSRTDTQYF.

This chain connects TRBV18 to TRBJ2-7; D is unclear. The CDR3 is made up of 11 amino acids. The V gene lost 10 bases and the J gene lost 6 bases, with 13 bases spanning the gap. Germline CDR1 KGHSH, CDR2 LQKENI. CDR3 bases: TGTGCCACCAAAGACTCGGGCGAGCAGTACTTC. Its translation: CATKDSGEQYF.

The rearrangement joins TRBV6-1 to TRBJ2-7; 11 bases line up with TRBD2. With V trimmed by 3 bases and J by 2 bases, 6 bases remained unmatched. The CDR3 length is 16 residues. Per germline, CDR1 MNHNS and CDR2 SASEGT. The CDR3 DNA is TGTGCCAGCAGTGAGGTACTAGCGGGGGCAACCTACGAGCAGTACTTC. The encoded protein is CASSEVLAGATYEQYF.

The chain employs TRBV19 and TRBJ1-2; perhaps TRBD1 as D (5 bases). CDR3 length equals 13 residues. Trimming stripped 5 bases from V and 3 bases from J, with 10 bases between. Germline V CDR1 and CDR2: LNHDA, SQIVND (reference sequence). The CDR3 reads CASSYDRYYGYTF. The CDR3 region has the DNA TGTGCCAGTAGTTATGACAGATACTATGGCTACACCTTC.